One and the same sample provided the 20 T cell receptor beta chains below, sequenced in a study of early T cells in non-severe SARS-CoV-2 infection. Using its own MiXCR run on the 5' RACE reads, TCRdb lists one record per CDR3 protein. The sample consists of tens of thousands of distinct CDR3 sequences, approximately 12% of them appearing once. Sequenced: whole blood. Receptors originate from an adult who was a healthcare worker with PCR-confirmed SARS-CoV-2 infection or an uninfected control (not recorded which).

In this sample, this clonotype turned up many times. This sequence joins TRBV20-1 and TRBJ2-5; D gene ambiguous. Trimming pared 6 bases from V and 4 bases from J, leaving 18 bases between. The CDR3 runs 14 residues. Per the germline V gene, CDR1 is DFQATT and CDR2 is SNEGSKA (reference sequence). The CDR3 DNA is TGCAGTGCCGCCAGTCGAGGATCCCCAGAGACCCAGTACTTC. It encodes CSAASRGSPETQYF.

This clonotype was counted at least ten times. The chain couples TRBV18 to TRBJ1-5, with 11 bases fitting TRBD1. V dropped 2 bases and J dropped 3; count of bases not matched to a gene: 9. CDR3 size: 18 residues. Germline lookup yields CDR1 KGHSH and CDR2 LQKENI. The CDR3 DNA reads TGTGCCAGCTCACCATATTACCGGACAGGGGGCATCAATCAGCCCCAGCATTTT. Translation gives CASSPYYRTGGINQPQHF.

This clonotype was found once. This could be a read error, since a much larger clone is one nucleotide away. The rearrangement joins TRBV24-1 to TRBJ2-2; the D is unclear. CDR3 size: 12 residues. Germline loops: CDR1 KGHDR, CDR2 SFDVKD. CDR3 protein: CAASDLFGELFF. The CDR3 DNA sequence: TGTGCCGCCAGTGATTTATTCGGGGAGCTGTTTTTT.

This clonotype has just a few counts. The chain couples TRBV7-6 to TRBJ2-3; 9 bases fit TRBD2. CDR1 and CDR2 (germline): SGHVS, FNYEAQ. This CDR3 comprises 15 residues. Trimming cost V 3 bases and J 2 bases; bases outside gene matches: 3. Written as DNA, the CDR3 is TGTGCCAGCAGCTTTAGCGGGGGCTACACAGATACGCAGTATTTT. Protein product: CASSFSGGYTDTQYF.

The table lists this clonotype with a few counts. The chain is built from TRBV11-1 and TRBJ2-7; 7 bases fit TRBD1. The CDR3 sequence is 14 residues long. The J segment lost 2 bases and the V segment lost 5 bases, leaving 6 bases of the junction unmatched. Germline V gene lookup returns CDR1 SGHAT and CDR2 FQDESV (reference sequence). DNA of the CDR3: TGTGCCAGCAGCCGGGACAGCCAGACCTACGAGCAGTACTTC. Translating it yields CASSRDSQTYEQYF.

This rearrangement joins TRBV5-1 to TRBJ2-7, with a tentative D call TRBD1 (6 bases). The CDR3 totals 13 residues. The V and J ends lost 4 bases and 3 bases respectively, with 11 bases between them. CDR1 is SGHRS and CDR2 is YFSETQ in the germline V gene. The CDR3 bases are TGCGCCAGCAGCGTCCCAGGGGTCTACGAGCAGTACTTC. As protein: CASSVPGVYEQYF.

The gene calls are TRBV24-1 and TRBJ2-5; 9 bases are shared with TRBD2. Germline V gene sequence: CDR1 KGHDR, CDR2 SFDVKD. The length of the CDR3 is 17 residues. V lost 4 bases and J lost 0; bases outside the gene matches: 8. This CDR3 is CATSEFLAGANQETQYF. CDR3 coding DNA: TGTGCCACCAGTGAGTTTTTAGCGGGGGCTAACCAAGAGACCCAGTACTTC.

Only a few counts were recorded for this clonotype. The chain carries TRBV30 and TRBJ1-1, with D perhaps matching TRBD1 (5 bases). V shed 4 bases and J shed 5 bases, with 17 bases lying between them. Germline V gene data show CDR1 as GTSNPN and CDR2 as SVGIG (reference sequence). The CDR3 totals 14 residues. This CDR3 reads CAWITSGTWTEAFF. The CDR3 region has the DNA TGTGCCTGGATCACCTCCGGGACTTGGACTGAAGCTTTCTTT.

This chain uses TRBV5-4 with TRBJ2-5; TRBD1 matches 7 bases. Per germline, CDR1 SGHNT and CDR2 YYREEE (reference sequence). J was trimmed by 5 bases and V by 3 bases; bases with no gene match: 4. The CDR3 extends over 13 amino acids. This chain's CDR3 is CASSSGQEETQYF. The CDR3 DNA reads as TGTGCCAGCAGCTCCGGACAGGAGGAGACCCAGTACTTC.

This clonotype has only a few counts. The CDR3 nucleotides read TGCAGTGCTGCCCGGACAGGGGGATGGAACATTCAGTACTTC. This sequence encodes CSAARTGGWNIQYF. The chain couples TRBV20-1 to TRBJ2-4; 10 nucleotides agree with TRBD1. Trimming at V came to 5 bases and at J to 7 bases, leaving 8 bases not matched to a gene. The germline V gene has CDR1 DFQATT and CDR2 SNEGSKA (reference sequence). The CDR3 contains 14 residues.

This clonotype was counted many times. The V gene is TRBV2, the J gene TRBJ2-7, with D tentatively TRBD2 (6 bases). The CDR3 consists of 11 residues. Trimming took 11 bases from V and 7 from J, leaving 15 bases between them. Germline loops: CDR1 SNHLY, CDR2 FYNNEI. CDR3 region: CAGRLGTEQYF. The CDR3 DNA reads as TGTGCCGGAAGACTGGGGACTGAGCAGTACTTC.

The table lists this clonotype with a few counts. V and J are TRBV29-1 and TRBJ2-7; the match to TRBD2 covers 7 bases. After removal of 6 bases from V and 4 bases from J, the junction contained 6 bases not matched to a gene. The germline V gene encodes CDR1 SQVTM and CDR2 ANQGSEA. The CDR3 has 12 amino acids. The CDR3 loop reads CSVRTSSYEQYF. CDR3 nucleotide sequence: TGCAGCGTCCGGACTAGTTCTTACGAGCAGTACTTC.

The chain employs TRBV5-4 and TRBJ2-3; 9 bases fit TRBD2. Trimming took 4 bases from V and 2 from J; bases not matched to a gene: 8. The CDR3 totals 16 residues. Germline CDR1 reads SGHNT; CDR2 reads YYREEE (reference sequence). The CDR3 DNA follows: TGTGCCAGCAGCCCACCGGGACTAGCCATCACAGATACGCAGTATTTT. This translates into CASSPPGLAITDTQYF.

This clonotype was seen repeatedly, ten times or more. This chain joins TRBV7-8 and TRBJ1-3, with unresolved D. This CDR3 is built from 15 residues. Germline V lookup: CDR1 SGHVS, CDR2 FQNEAQ. The V end lost 1 base, the J end lost 1 base, and 8 bases lay between the germline ends. The CDR3 region is CASSLGEPSGNTIYF. In DNA form, the CDR3 reads TGTGCCAGCAGCTTAGGTGAACCTTCTGGAAACACCATATATTTT.

The chain uses TRBV30 and TRBJ1-2; 11 nucleotides align to TRBD1. The CDR3 sequence is 14 residues long. Germline CDR1 reads GTSNPN; CDR2 reads SVGIG (reference sequence). Unmatched junction bases numbered 7, after V lost 3 bases and J lost 7 bases. The CDR3: CAWRDPGQGGGYTF. CDR3 nucleotide sequence: TGTGCCTGGAGGGACCCGGGACAGGGGGGTGGCTACACCTTC.

This clonotype was found a few times. The V gene is TRBV18, the J gene TRBJ2-2; 8 nucleotides match TRBD2. Germline V gene lookup returns CDR1 KGHSH and CDR2 LQKENI. The CDR3 runs to 16 residues. V gave up 0 bases and J gave up 0 bases; unmatched junction bases: 0. This CDR3 reads CASSPPAGANTGELFF. CDR3 coding DNA: TGTGCCAGCTCACCACCAGCGGGGGCGAACACCGGGGAGCTGTTTTTT.

About this clonotype: The conserved closing phenylalanine or tryptophan is absent in this CDR3, likely reflecting a read error. The chain carries TRBV14 and TRBJ2-1; maybe TRBD1 (6 bases). CDR1 is SGHDN, CDR2 FVKESK, per germline. V was clipped by 0 bases and J by 10 bases, with 25 bases between them. This CDR3 region has 18 residues. CDR3 nucleotide sequence: TGTGCCAGCAGCCAAGATTTACTTTTGGGCCACAGGGCACCCGAGCAGTTCTCC. It specifies CASSQDLLLGHRAPEQFS.

The chain combines TRBV24-1 with TRBJ2-1; D call uncertain. Germline CDR1 is KGHDR and CDR2 is SFDVKD. CDR3 length equals 12 residues. V was cut by 3 bases and J by 6 bases, with 5 bases left in between. The CDR3 spells CATSDAGNEQFF. As DNA, the CDR3 is TGTGCCACCAGTGATGCTGGCAATGAGCAGTTCTTC.

This chain uses TRBV7-8 with TRBJ1-5; D is uncertain. V was shortened by 1 base and J by 9 bases, with 10 bases between the two germline ends. CDR3 size: 13 residues. The germline V gene has CDR1 SGHVS and CDR2 FQNEAQ. CDR3 in amino acids: CASSLDKVPPQHF. The CDR3, as DNA: TGTGCCAGCAGCTTAGATAAGGTGCCGCCCCAGCATTTT.

In its sample, this clonotype was seen many times. V is TRBV5-1 and J is TRBJ2-3; 9 nucleotides line up with TRBD2. Germline V gene lookup returns CDR1 SGHRS and CDR2 YFSETQ. V was clipped by 0 bases and J by 4 bases; unmatched bases: 9. There are 17 residues in the CDR3. The CDR3 sequence is CASSLEAGGPSADTQYF. CDR3 bases: TGCGCCAGCAGCTTGGAAGCGGGGGGCCCGTCGGCAGATACGCAGTATTTT.